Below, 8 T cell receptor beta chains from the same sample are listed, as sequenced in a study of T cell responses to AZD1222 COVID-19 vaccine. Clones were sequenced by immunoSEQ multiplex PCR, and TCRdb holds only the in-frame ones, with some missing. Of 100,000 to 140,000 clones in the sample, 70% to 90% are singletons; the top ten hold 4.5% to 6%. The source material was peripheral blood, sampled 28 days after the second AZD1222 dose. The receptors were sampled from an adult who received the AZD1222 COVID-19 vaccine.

CDR3 loop: CASSLTLGQGALGNQPQHF. CDR3 DNA sequence: TGTGCCAGCAGTTTAACGTTAGGGCAGGGGGCGCTTGGCAATCAGCCCCAGCATTTT. The chain combines TRBV28 with TRBJ1-5; TRBD1 agrees at 8 bases. The V and J ends lost 2 bases and 2 bases, in that order; junction bases with no gene match: 14. The length of the CDR3 is 19 residues. From germline, CDR1 is MDHEN and CDR2 SYDVKM.

In DNA, the CDR3 is TGTGCCAGCAGCTTGGACAGGACTGGAAACACCATATATTTT. Protein sequence: CASSLDRTGNTIYF. This sequence joins TRBV7-9 and TRBJ1-3, with 7 bases that match TRBD1. The ends lost 3 bases at V and 2 bases at J; junction bases unmatched: 1. The CDR3 is 14 residues long. CDR1 and CDR2 from the germline V gene are SEHNR and FQNEAQ (reference sequence).

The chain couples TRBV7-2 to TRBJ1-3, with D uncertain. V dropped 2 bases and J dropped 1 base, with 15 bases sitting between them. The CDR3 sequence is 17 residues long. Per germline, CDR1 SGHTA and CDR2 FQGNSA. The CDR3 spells CASSLLTIGSSGNTIYF. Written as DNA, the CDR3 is TGTGCCAGCAGCTTACTTACCATCGGGTCTTCTGGAAACACCATATATTTT.

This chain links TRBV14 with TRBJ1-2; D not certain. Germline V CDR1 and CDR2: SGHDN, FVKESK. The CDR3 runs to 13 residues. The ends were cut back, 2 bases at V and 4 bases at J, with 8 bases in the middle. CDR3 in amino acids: CASSQRGFYGYTF. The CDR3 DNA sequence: TGTGCCAGCAGCCAACGGGGATTCTATGGCTACACCTTC.

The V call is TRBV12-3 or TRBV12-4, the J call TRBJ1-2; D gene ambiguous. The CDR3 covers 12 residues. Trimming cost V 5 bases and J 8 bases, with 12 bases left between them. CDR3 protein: CASSLTFFGYTF. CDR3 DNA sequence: TGTGCCAGCAGTCTGACATTCTTCGGCTACACCTTC.

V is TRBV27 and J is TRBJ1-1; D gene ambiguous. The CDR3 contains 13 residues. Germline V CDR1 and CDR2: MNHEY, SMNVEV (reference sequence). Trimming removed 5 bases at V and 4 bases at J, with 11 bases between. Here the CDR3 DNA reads TGTGCCAGCAGTATTTACTCCGGCACTGAAGCTTTCTTT. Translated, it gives CASSIYSGTEAFF.

The CDR3 loop reads CASTLGQLQPQHF. CDR3 bases: TGTGCCAGCACCCTGGGCCAGTTGCAGCCCCAGCATTTT. The rearrangement uses TRBV7-9 and TRBJ1-5, with D unclear. The CDR3 length is 13 residues. V lost 7 bases and J lost 7, with 14 bases in between. Germline assignment: CDR1 SEHNR and CDR2 FQNEAQ (reference sequence).

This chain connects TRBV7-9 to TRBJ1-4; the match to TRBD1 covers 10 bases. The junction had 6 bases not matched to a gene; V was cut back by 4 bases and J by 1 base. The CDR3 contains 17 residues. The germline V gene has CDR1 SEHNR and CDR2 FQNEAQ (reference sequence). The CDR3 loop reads CASSSWTGGRTNEKLFF. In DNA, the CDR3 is TGTGCCAGCAGCTCTTGGACAGGGGGAAGAACTAATGAAAAACTGTTTTTT.